The rows below give T cell receptor beta chains drawn from one sample of a study of blood T cell repertoires in COVID-19. Assay: immunoSEQ multiplex PCR; the TCRdb copy retains only in-frame clones and omits some. The sample includes roughly 130,000 clones, less than 90% seen only once; the top ten take roughly 1.8%. The material sequenced was peripheral blood. Every receptor here comes from a man between 70 and 80 years old with acute or convalescent COVID-19. Both conserved end residues are part of each CDR3. A D gene is named only where the DNA matches it firmly. Clone size is shown for a subset of rows, as once, few, many or a class of expanded clone.

v_call: TRBV27
clone_size: .
j_call: TRBJ2-2
d_call: .
cdr3_aa: CASSLLLGELFF
cdr3_nt: TGTGCCAGCAGTCTACTCCTCGGGGAGCTGTTTTTT

v_call: TRBV19
clone_size: .
j_call: TRBJ1-5
d_call: .
cdr3_aa: CASSITGPNQPQHF
cdr3_nt: TGTGCCAGTAGTATTACAGGCCCCAATCAGCCCCAGCATTTT

v_call: TRBV19
clone_size: .
j_call: TRBJ2-1
d_call: .
cdr3_aa: CASSIAEGVPYNEQFF
cdr3_nt: TGTGCCAGTAGTATAGCTGAGGGTGTCCCCTACAATGAGCAGTTCTTC

v_call: TRBV9
clone_size: .
j_call: TRBJ2-3
d_call: TRBD2
cdr3_aa: CASSVGAGTTDTQYF
cdr3_nt: TGTGCCAGCAGCGTAGGAGCGGGGACCACAGATACGCAGTATTTT

v_call: TRBV5-1
clone_size: once
j_call: TRBJ2-4
d_call: .
cdr3_aa: CASSFLQGTGQNIQYF
cdr3_nt: TGCGCCAGCAGCTTCCTACAGGGAACCGGCCAAAACATTCAGTACTTC

v_call: TRBV30
clone_size: .
j_call: TRBJ2-3
d_call: TRBD2
cdr3_aa: CAWSVLFGRGGGDTQYF
cdr3_nt: TGTGCCTGGAGTGTATTATTTGGGAGGGGCGGCGGAGATACGCAGTATTTT

v_call: TRBV19
clone_size: .
j_call: TRBJ2-1
d_call: .
cdr3_aa: CASSRLTGANEQFF
cdr3_nt: TGTGCCAGTAGTAGACTGACTGGGGCCAATGAGCAGTTCTTC

v_call: TRBV6-5
clone_size: .
j_call: TRBJ2-3
d_call: TRBD2
cdr3_aa: CASSYSGTRGADTQYF
cdr3_nt: TGTGCCAGCAGTTACTCCGGGACTAGGGGGGCAGATACGCAGTATTTT

v_call: TRBV5-4
clone_size: .
j_call: TRBJ1-2
d_call: .
cdr3_aa: CASSLERGNVDYGYTF
cdr3_nt: TGTGCCAGCAGCTTGGAGAGGGGGAACGTAGACTATGGCTACACCTTC

v_call: TRBV6-5
clone_size: .
j_call: TRBJ2-5
d_call: .
cdr3_aa: CASSGLSQETQYF
cdr3_nt: TGTGCCAGCTCGGGTCTCTCCCAAGAGACCCAGTACTTC

v_call: TRBV29-1
clone_size: .
j_call: TRBJ2-1
d_call: TRBD2
cdr3_aa: CSVRGVNEQFF
cdr3_nt: TGCAGCGTTCGGGGGGTAAATGAGCAGTTCTTC

v_call: TRBV3-1/TRBV3-2
clone_size: .
j_call: TRBJ1-6
d_call: TRBD1
cdr3_aa: CASSHLQGNSPLHF
cdr3_nt: TGTGCCAGCAGCCATCTACAGGGGAATTCACCCCTCCACTTT

v_call: TRBV7-4
clone_size: .
j_call: TRBJ1-5
d_call: TRBD1
cdr3_aa: CASSYKGPLGTGGFLIQPQHF
cdr3_nt: TGTGCCAGCAGCTACAAAGGGCCTCTCGGGACAGGGGGCTTCCTCATCCAGCCCCAGCATTTT

v_call: TRBV11-3
clone_size: .
j_call: TRBJ2-2
d_call: .
cdr3_aa: CASSLQFTGELFF
cdr3_nt: TGTGCCAGCAGCTTACAATTCACCGGGGAGCTGTTTTTT

v_call: TRBV5-1
clone_size: .
j_call: TRBJ2-7
d_call: .
cdr3_aa: CASSLAGTPDYEQYF
cdr3_nt: TGCGCCAGCAGCTTGGCCGGGACACCCGACTACGAGCAGTACTTC

v_call: TRBV5-1
clone_size: .
j_call: TRBJ2-3
d_call: TRBD2
cdr3_aa: CASSFTAGVGTDTQYF
cdr3_nt: TGCGCCAGCAGCTTTACAGCGGGGGTTGGGACAGATACGCAGTATTTT

v_call: TRBV5-1
clone_size: .
j_call: TRBJ1-4
d_call: TRBD1
cdr3_aa: CASSRTGDREKLFF
cdr3_nt: TGCGCCAGCAGCCGGACAGGGGATCGAGAAAAACTGTTTTTT

v_call: TRBV9
clone_size: .
j_call: TRBJ2-1
d_call: TRBD1
cdr3_aa: CASSPGTGAYGEQFF
cdr3_nt: TGTGCCAGCAGCCCGGGGACAGGGGCTTACGGTGAGCAGTTCTTC

v_call: TRBV19
clone_size: few
j_call: TRBJ1-1
d_call: .
cdr3_aa: CASSINLGKNTEAFF
cdr3_nt: TGTGCCAGTAGTATAAATTTGGGCAAGAACACTGAAGCTTTCTTT

v_call: TRBV20-1
clone_size: .
j_call: TRBJ2-7
d_call: .
cdr3_aa: CSARAGHEQYF
cdr3_nt: TGCAGTGCTAGAGCAGGCCACGAGCAGTACTTC

v_call: TRBV19
clone_size: .
j_call: TRBJ2-7
d_call: .
cdr3_aa: CASSIRDNSYEQYF
cdr3_nt: TGTGCCAGTAGTATAAGGGACAACTCCTACGAGCAGTACTTC

v_call: TRBV28
clone_size: .
j_call: TRBJ2-7
d_call: .
cdr3_aa: CASSLPGMGEQYF
cdr3_nt: TGTGCCAGCAGTTTGCCAGGGATGGGCGAGCAGTACTTC

v_call: TRBV20-1
clone_size: once
j_call: TRBJ2-3
d_call: .
cdr3_aa: CSAFTDTQYF
cdr3_nt: TGCAGTGCCTTTACAGATACGCAGTATTTT

v_call: TRBV21-1
clone_size: .
j_call: TRBJ1-2
d_call: .
cdr3_aa: CASSKKRRVNYGYTF
cdr3_nt: TGTGCCAGCAGCAAAAAGCGGAGGGTTAACTATGGCTACACCTTC

v_call: TRBV27
clone_size: .
j_call: TRBJ1-2
d_call: .
cdr3_aa: CASNTDTGNYTF
cdr3_nt: TGTGCCAGCAATACCGATACAGGAAACTACACCTTC

v_call: TRBV7-2
clone_size: .
j_call: TRBJ1-1
d_call: .
cdr3_aa: CASSWKRDFTEAFF
cdr3_nt: TGTGCCAGCAGCTGGAAGAGGGATTTTACTGAAGCTTTCTTT

v_call: TRBV2
clone_size: .
j_call: TRBJ2-3
d_call: TRBD2
cdr3_aa: CASSAFRGTLSGGLGDTQYF
cdr3_nt: TGTGCCAGCAGCGCCTTTCGGGGCACCCTTAGCGGGGGGCTTGGAGATACGCAGTATTTT

v_call: TRBV21-1
clone_size: once
j_call: TRBJ2-7
d_call: .
cdr3_aa: CASSKGRGQGAPGEQYF
cdr3_nt: TGTGCCAGCAGCAAAGGGCGAGGACAGGGGGCTCCTGGCGAGCAGTACTTC

v_call: TRBV10-3
clone_size: .
j_call: TRBJ2-3
d_call: TRBD2
cdr3_aa: CAISEGLAGTTDTQYF
cdr3_nt: TGTGCCATCAGTGAAGGACTAGCGGGTACCACAGATACGCAGTATTTT

v_call: TRBV7-2
clone_size: .
j_call: TRBJ2-7
d_call: .
cdr3_aa: CASSSRADRSYEQYF
cdr3_nt: TGTGCCAGCAGCTCCCGGGCCGACAGAAGCTACGAGCAGTACTTC

v_call: TRBV7-2
clone_size: .
j_call: TRBJ2-3
d_call: .
cdr3_aa: CASSSLRGGWTDTQYF
cdr3_nt: TGTGCCAGCAGCTCCTTACGGGGTGGGTGGACAGATACGCAGTATTTT

v_call: TRBV9
clone_size: .
j_call: TRBJ2-1
d_call: TRBD1
cdr3_aa: CASNRGLGNEQFF
cdr3_nt: TGTGCCAGCAACAGGGGGCTGGGGAATGAGCAGTTCTTC

v_call: TRBV15
clone_size: .
j_call: TRBJ2-1
d_call: .
cdr3_aa: CATSRDPGQSSGNEQFF
cdr3_nt: TGTGCCACCAGCAGAGATCCAGGACAGAGTTCGGGCAATGAGCAGTTCTTC

v_call: TRBV6-1
clone_size: .
j_call: TRBJ2-1
d_call: TRBD1
cdr3_aa: CASSVGTGFAYNEQFF
cdr3_nt: TGTGCCAGCAGTGTGGGGACAGGGTTTGCCTACAATGAGCAGTTCTTC

v_call: TRBV11-2
clone_size: .
j_call: TRBJ1-2
d_call: TRBD1
cdr3_aa: CASSPGTGGVYGYTF
cdr3_nt: TGTGCCAGCAGCCCCGGGACAGGGGGGGTCTATGGCTACACCTTC

v_call: TRBV5-1
clone_size: .
j_call: TRBJ1-5
d_call: .
cdr3_aa: CASSPNLEGQPQHF
cdr3_nt: TGCGCCAGCAGCCCGAATCTCGAGGGTCAGCCCCAGCATTTT

v_call: TRBV5-6
clone_size: .
j_call: TRBJ1-2
d_call: TRBD1
cdr3_aa: CASSLAPIDRDYYGYTF
cdr3_nt: TGTGCCAGCAGCTTGGCGCCTATCGACAGGGATTACTATGGCTACACCTTC

v_call: TRBV28
clone_size: .
j_call: TRBJ2-5
d_call: TRBD2
cdr3_aa: CASSPRLAGSWETQYF
cdr3_nt: TGTGCCAGCAGTCCACGACTAGCGGGGAGTTGGGAGACCCAGTACTTC

v_call: TRBV10-3
clone_size: .
j_call: TRBJ1-2
d_call: TRBD1
cdr3_aa: CAITETGVHGYTF
cdr3_nt: TGTGCCATCACCGAGACAGGGGTTCATGGCTACACCTTC

v_call: TRBV20-1
clone_size: .
j_call: TRBJ1-4
d_call: .
cdr3_aa: CSVPFQGSNVF
cdr3_nt: TGCAGTGTTCCTTTCCAGGGGTCTAACGTTTTT

v_call: TRBV5-6
clone_size: .
j_call: TRBJ1-1
d_call: TRBD1
cdr3_aa: CASSWGQGAATEAFF
cdr3_nt: TGTGCCAGCAGCTGGGGACAGGGGGCTGCCACTGAAGCTTTCTTT

v_call: TRBV18
clone_size: once
j_call: TRBJ1-1
d_call: TRBD1
cdr3_aa: CASSPAGGTEAFF
cdr3_nt: TGTGCCAGCTCACCAGCAGGGGGCACTGAAGCTTTCTTT

v_call: TRBV7-9
clone_size: .
j_call: TRBJ2-1
d_call: .
cdr3_aa: CASSPIPGVGIGEQFF
cdr3_nt: TGTGCCAGCAGCCCTATCCCGGGTGTAGGTATCGGTGAGCAGTTCTTC

v_call: TRBV6-6
clone_size: .
j_call: TRBJ1-5
d_call: TRBD1
cdr3_aa: CASSYRGPNQPQHF
cdr3_nt: TGTGCCAGCAGTTACAGGGGGCCCAATCAGCCCCAGCATTTT

v_call: TRBV5-8
clone_size: .
j_call: TRBJ1-5
d_call: .
cdr3_aa: CASSLEGNSNQPQHF
cdr3_nt: TGTGCCAGCAGCTTGGAGGGGAATAGCAATCAGCCCCAGCATTTT

v_call: TRBV4-2
clone_size: .
j_call: TRBJ2-2
d_call: TRBD2
cdr3_aa: CASSQGDRGGRGNTGELFF
cdr3_nt: TGTGCCAGCAGCCAAGGGGATCGCGGGGGGCGGGGGAACACCGGGGAGCTGTTTTTT

v_call: TRBV4-2
clone_size: .
j_call: TRBJ1-1
d_call: .
cdr3_aa: CASSPGQNTEAFF
cdr3_nt: TGTGCCAGCAGCCCGGGACAGAACACTGAAGCTTTCTTT

v_call: TRBV11-2
clone_size: .
j_call: TRBJ2-2
d_call: .
cdr3_aa: CASSLGVLYTGELFF
cdr3_nt: TGTGCCAGCAGCTTAGGAGTACTCTACACCGGGGAGCTGTTTTTT

v_call: TRBV3-1/TRBV3-2
clone_size: .
j_call: TRBJ2-7
d_call: TRBD2
cdr3_aa: CASSQERARKMGLAGAHLRHEQYF
cdr3_nt: TGTGCCAGCAGCCAAGAAAGGGCCCGAAAGATGGGACTAGCGGGGGCCCACTTGAGACACGAGCAGTACTTC

v_call: TRBV19
clone_size: .
j_call: TRBJ1-1
d_call: TRBD1
cdr3_aa: CASSPQGQGGTEAFF
cdr3_nt: TGTGCCAGTAGTCCACAGGGACAGGGAGGCACTGAAGCTTTCTTT

v_call: TRBV7-8
clone_size: .
j_call: TRBJ1-2
d_call: .
cdr3_aa: CASSLALTVFNYGYTF
cdr3_nt: TGTGCCAGCAGCTTAGCCCTGACAGTGTTTAACTATGGCTACACCTTC

v_call: TRBV7-9
clone_size: .
j_call: TRBJ1-1
d_call: TRBD1
cdr3_aa: CASSSPDRANTEAFF
cdr3_nt: TGTGCCAGCAGCTCCCCGGACAGGGCGAACACTGAAGCTTTCTTT

v_call: TRBV5-6
clone_size: .
j_call: TRBJ2-7
d_call: TRBD1
cdr3_aa: CASSLVGGREQYF
cdr3_nt: TGTGCCAGCAGCTTAGTAGGGGGCAGAGAGCAGTACTTC

v_call: TRBV20-1
clone_size: .
j_call: TRBJ2-5
d_call: .
cdr3_aa: CSARQGETQYF
cdr3_nt: TGCAGTGCTAGACAGGGGGAGACCCAGTACTTC